This TCR beta chain was identified in a study of cytomegalovirus exposure and HLA in healthy donors. Study-level information: The roughly 110 validation repertoires were reported in a later analysis to have been generated on the same platform as the approximately 700 first-cohort repertoires.

Points from the study as a whole: Listed as cytomegalovirus-associated were 150 or so TCR beta chains. Reported results showed that the classifier diagnosed cytomegalovirus status with high specificity and sensitivity. According to a subsequent analysis, TCR clusters from the first cohort were inclined to appear together in the roughly 120 validation repertoires.

Profiling relied on immunoSEQ multiplex PCR, and the TCRdb table lists in-frame clones only, not all of them. Among 150,000 to 200,000 clones listed, approximately 86% were seen once. Comments on this clone: The antigen is undetermined.

Germline loops: CDR1 SEHNR, CDR2 FQNEAQ (reference sequence). CDR3 length: 15 residues. V lost 5 bases and J lost 4, with 17 bases in between. The V and J genes are TRBV7-9 and TRBJ1-1; no firm D call. This TCR derives from a woman younger than 30 in good health and CMV-seronegative. The sequenced sample was PBMCs. The DNA of the CDR3 is TGTGCCAGCAGCCCCTCCTCGGACTTTTCCACTGAAGCTTTCTTT. Its translation: CASSPSSDFSTEAFF.